A single sample is the source of the 18 T cell receptor beta chains below, sequenced in a study of blood T cell repertoires in COVID-19. The table came from immunoSEQ multiplex PCR; TCRdb's copy has only in-frame clones and leaves some out. The table lists some 150,000 clones, over 65% of them singletons. The sequencing sample was made of peripheral blood. The receptors derive from a man between 65 and 85 years old with acute or convalescent COVID-19.

This chain joins TRBV21-1 and TRBJ2-7; the table's D call of TRBD1 was not tested on the DNA. TRBV21-1 counts as a pseudogene. The CDR3 totals 16 residues. CDR3 bases: TGTGCCAGCAGCAAATTTACGACAGGGGGGGACTACGAGCAGTACTTC. Residues: CASSKFTTGGDYEQYF.

The gene calls are TRBV11-2 and TRBJ1-2, with D perhaps matching TRBD1 (5 bases). Germline V gene data show CDR1 as SGHAT and CDR2 as FQNNGV. The CDR3 is 12 amino acids. Trimming removed 5 bases from V and 4 bases from J, with 8 bases in between. The CDR3 is CASSRGGYGYTF. CDR3 nucleotide sequence: TGTGCCAGCAGCAGGGGAGGCTATGGCTACACCTTC.

The chain has TRBV27 and TRBJ2-7; 11 bases line up with TRBD2. The germline V gene has CDR1 MNHEY and CDR2 SMNVEV (reference sequence). This CDR3 is built from 16 residues. J lost 5 bases, V lost 2 bases, and 8 bases had no gene match. The CDR3 coding sequence is TGTGCCAGCAGTTTACCGACTAGCGGGACGTACGACGAGCAGTACTTC. This encodes CASSLPTSGTYDEQYF.

This rearrangement joins TRBV11-3 to TRBJ2-1, with TRBD2 identical over 7 bases. With 4 bases clipped from V and 2 bases from J, the junction kept 2 bases outside the gene matches. The CDR3 loop spans 14 amino acids. The germline CDR1 and CDR2 sequences are SGHNT and YENEEA. The CDR3 region is CASSSGTTYNEQFF. CDR3 DNA: TGTGCCAGCAGCTCCGGGACTACCTACAATGAGCAGTTCTTC. Combining the CDR3 with reference TRBV11-3 and TRBJ2-1 gives the whole variable domain EAGVVQSPRYKIIEKKQPVAFWCNPISGHNTLYWYLQNLGQGPELLIRYENEEAVDDSQLPKDRFSAERLKGVDSTLKIQPAELGDSAVYLCASSSGTTYNEQFFGPGTRLTVL.

This chain uses TRBV9 with TRBJ1-2; D possibly corresponds to TRBD1 (6 bases). The germline V and J ends were trimmed by 3 bases and 7 bases, with 19 bases remaining between them. CDR3 size: 15 residues. CDR1 SGDLS and CDR2 YYNGEE come from the germline V gene. The CDR3 here is CASSAVSQGPPGYTF. DNA of the CDR3: TGTGCCAGCAGCGCGGTAAGCCAGGGGCCCCCTGGCTACACCTTC.

This sequence joins TRBV28 and TRBJ2-5; 8 bases are a match to TRBD1. CDR1 MDHEN and CDR2 SYDVKM come from the germline V gene. Trimming cost V 5 bases and J 4 bases; bases outside gene matches: 9. The CDR3 is 15 residues long. The CDR3 DNA reads as TGTGCCAGCAGTACCGGGGGACAGGAGAGAGAGACCCAGTACTTC. It yields the protein CASSTGGQERETQYF.

This chain connects TRBV18 to TRBJ2-2, with D hard to call. Germline V CDR1 and CDR2: KGHSH, LQKENI. The CDR3 has 17 amino acids. Trimming removed 3 bases from V and 0 bases from J, with 14 bases in between. The CDR3 DNA sequence: TGTGCCAGCTCACCGTTCGAGGCAGACGCGAACACCGGGGAGCTGTTTTTT. It translates to CASSPFEADANTGELFF.

The rearrangement uses TRBV28 and TRBJ2-7; TRBD2 agrees at 12 bases. Germline CDR1 reads MDHEN; CDR2 reads SYDVKM. V gave up 4 bases and J gave up 3 bases; unmatched junction bases: 7. This CDR3 has 16 residues. DNA for the CDR3: TGTGCCAGCAGTTCACGGACTAGCGGGGCACTCTACGAGCAGTACTTC. Translated, it gives CASSSRTSGALYEQYF.

The chain recombines TRBV19 with TRBJ1-5, with 8 bases fitting TRBD1. CDR3 length equals 17 residues. Trimming at V came to 3 bases and at J to 2 bases, leaving 9 bases not matched to a gene. Per germline, CDR1 LNHDA and CDR2 SQIVND (reference sequence). The CDR3 DNA sequence: TGTGCCAGTAGTATTGAACGGGACAGGTTTGGCAATCAGCCCCAGCATTTT. Protein product: CASSIERDRFGNQPQHF.

The genes are TRBV5-5 and TRBJ2-3, with TRBD1 identical over 7 bases. The trim removed 4 bases at V and 6 bases at J, leaving 8 bases unmatched. The CDR3 runs to 14 residues. CDR1 and CDR2 from the germline V gene are SGHKS and YYEKEE (reference sequence). The CDR3 loop reads CASSPGGIYDTQYF. The CDR3 nucleotides are TGTGCCAGCAGCCCAGGGGGAATTTACGATACGCAGTATTTT. Combining the CDR3 with reference TRBV5-5 and TRBJ2-3 gives the whole variable domain DAGVTQSPTHLIKTRGQQVTLRCSPISGHKSVSWYQQVLGQGPQFIFQYYEKEERGRGNFPDRFSARQFPNYSSELNVNALLLGDSALYLCASSPGGIYDTQYFGPGTRLTVL.

The rearrangement uses TRBV4-1 and TRBJ1-6, with 12 bases fitting TRBD1. Germline values: CDR1 MGHRA, CDR2 YSYEKL. The CDR3 loop spans 17 amino acids. V was pared by 0 bases and J by 6 bases, with 3 bases of the junction left unmatched. CDR3 DNA: TGCGCCAGCAGCCAAGAGGGACAGGGGGCGAGTAATTCACCCCTCCACTTT. It translates to CASSQEGQGASNSPLHF.

This sequence joins TRBV20-1 and TRBJ2-1, with no clear D. The germline V gene has CDR1 DFQATT and CDR2 SNEGSKA (reference sequence). The CDR3 loop spans 10 amino acids. V was pared by 6 bases and J by 4 bases, with 4 bases between. The CDR3 DNA follows: TGCAGTGCGTATTACAATGAGCAGTTCTTC. It codes for CSAYYNEQFF.

The gene calls are TRBV19 and TRBJ2-7, with TRBD1 as a possible D gene (7 bases). This CDR3 spans 13 amino acids. Germline CDR1 is LNHDA and CDR2 is SQIVND (reference sequence). Deletions cut 5 bases from V and 6 bases from J, with 14 bases between. CDR3 amino acids: CASSRNQGGEQYF. In DNA form, the CDR3 reads TGTGCCAGTAGTCGAAACCAGGGGGGCGAGCAGTACTTC.

The genes are TRBV28 and TRBJ1-5; 7 bases are a match to TRBD1. Germline CDR1 and CDR2: MDHEN and SYDVKM. The trim removed 5 bases at V and 5 bases at J, leaving 15 bases unmatched. This CDR3 spans 17 amino acids. CDR3 DNA: TGTGCCAGCAGTGAAGTACCCTCTGGGACAGCCGATCAGCCCCAGCATTTT. The encoded protein is CASSEVPSGTADQPQHF.

This clone showed up just once. V is TRBV7-9 and J is TRBJ1-4; D gene ambiguous. This CDR3 region has 15 residues. Per the germline V gene, CDR1 is SEHNR and CDR2 is FQNEAQ (reference sequence). V lost 5 bases and J lost 5, with 15 bases in between. The CDR3 DNA reads TGTGCCAGCAGCCACGCCGGGGTCTACAATGAAAAACTGTTTTTT. As protein: CASSHAGVYNEKLFF.

The chain recombines TRBV5-1 with TRBJ1-4; 7 bases are a match to TRBD1. The CDR3 spans 15 residues. V lost 4 bases and J lost 8; bases outside the gene matches: 11. Germline lookup yields CDR1 SGHRS and CDR2 YFSETQ. CDR3 sequence reads: CASSRDPGGEEKLFF. DNA for the CDR3: TGCGCCAGCAGCCGTGACCCAGGGGGTGAAGAAAAACTGTTTTTT.

V is TRBV11-3 and J is TRBJ1-1, with 7 positions matching TRBD1. The junction had 10 bases not matched to a gene; V was cut back by 4 bases and J by 11 bases. CDR1 and CDR2 from the germline V gene are SGHNT and YENEEA. The CDR3 has 13 residues. In DNA form, the CDR3 reads TGTGCCAGCAGCTCACGGACAGGCTCGGCGGCTTTCTTT. Protein product: CASSSRTGSAAFF.

The chain couples TRBV20-1 to TRBJ2-7; D gene ambiguous. This CDR3 contains 11 residues. Trimming removed 5 bases from V and 3 bases from J, with 8 bases in between. Germline V gives CDR1 DFQATT, CDR2 SNEGSKA (reference sequence). CDR3 sequence (DNA): TGCAGTGCTCTTAGACTCTACGAGCAGTACTTC. It codes for CSALRLYEQYF.